This record covers a single TCR beta chain. Its antigen is currently unknown. One entry per CDR3 protein results from TCRdb running MiXCR on the reads. This table has fewer than 900,000 distinct CDR3 sequences, almost 30% appearing once. This sample stems from a study of T cell repertoires in cytomegalovirus infection. Study-level information: Both recently identified HLA-C-restricted and well-studied HLA-B-restricted CMV epitopes were used in the study. Public TCR beta signatures indicated both CMV infection and matching HLA type.

Overall study findings and caveats: Within the response measured ex vivo, HLA-C-restricted CMV-specific TCR beta clonotypes were dominant. CMV carriers having the relevant HLA were flagged by cumulative public TCR beta family frequency.

The sample was cultured CD8+ T cells from PBMCs, taken from culture after CMV antigen stimulation. This clonotype was obtained from a human donor in good health (CMV status not recorded). Some clones in this sample may be carry-over from other donors' samples.

CDR3 protein: CATSDFGREQFF. The CDR3 coding sequence is TGTGCCACCAGTGATTTTGGAAGGGAGCAGTTCTTC. The chain recombines TRBV24-1 with TRBJ2-1; D not certain. Germline loops: CDR1 KGHDR, CDR2 SFDVKD. V lost 1 base and J lost 10, with 7 bases in between. This CDR3 comprises 12 residues.